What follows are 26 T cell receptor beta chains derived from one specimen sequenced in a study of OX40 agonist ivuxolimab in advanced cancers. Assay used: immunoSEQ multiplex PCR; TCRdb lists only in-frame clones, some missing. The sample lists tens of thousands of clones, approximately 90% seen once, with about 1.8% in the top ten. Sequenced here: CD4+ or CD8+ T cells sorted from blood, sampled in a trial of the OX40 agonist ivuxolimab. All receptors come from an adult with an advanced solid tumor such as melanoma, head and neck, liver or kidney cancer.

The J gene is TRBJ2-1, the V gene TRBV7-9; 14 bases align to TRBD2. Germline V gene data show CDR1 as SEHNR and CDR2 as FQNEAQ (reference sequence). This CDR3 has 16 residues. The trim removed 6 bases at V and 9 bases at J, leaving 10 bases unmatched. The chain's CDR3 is CASRQPGLAGVTEQFF. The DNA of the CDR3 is TGTGCCAGCAGACAACCGGGACTAGCGGGAGTAACTGAGCAGTTCTTC.

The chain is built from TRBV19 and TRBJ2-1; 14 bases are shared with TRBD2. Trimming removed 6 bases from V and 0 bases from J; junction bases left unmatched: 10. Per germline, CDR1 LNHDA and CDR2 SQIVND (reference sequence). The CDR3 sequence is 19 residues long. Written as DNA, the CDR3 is TGTGCCAGTAGCCGGGAACGACTAGCGGGAGGGAGCTCCTACAATGAGCAGTTCTTC. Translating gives CASSRERLAGGSSYNEQFF.

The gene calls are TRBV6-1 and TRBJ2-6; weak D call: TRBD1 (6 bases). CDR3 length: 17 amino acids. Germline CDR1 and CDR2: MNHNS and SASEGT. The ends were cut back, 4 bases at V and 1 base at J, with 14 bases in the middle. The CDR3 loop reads CASSAWGRMSGANVLTF. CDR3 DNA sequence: TGTGCCAGCAGTGCCTGGGGGCGCATGTCTGGGGCCAACGTCCTGACTTTC.

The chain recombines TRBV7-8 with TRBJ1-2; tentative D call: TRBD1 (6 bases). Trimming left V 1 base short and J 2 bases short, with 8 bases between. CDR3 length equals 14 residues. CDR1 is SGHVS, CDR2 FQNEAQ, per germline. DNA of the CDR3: TGTGCCAGCAGCTTAGTACAGGGAAACTATGGCTACACCTTC. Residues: CASSLVQGNYGYTF.

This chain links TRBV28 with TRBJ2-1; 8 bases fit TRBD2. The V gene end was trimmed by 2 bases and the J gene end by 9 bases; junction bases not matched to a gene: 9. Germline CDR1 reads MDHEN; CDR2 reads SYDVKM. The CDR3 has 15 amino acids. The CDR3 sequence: CASSLVLAGGGEQFF. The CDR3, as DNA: TGTGCCAGCAGTTTAGTGCTAGCGGGTGGGGGTGAGCAGTTCTTC.

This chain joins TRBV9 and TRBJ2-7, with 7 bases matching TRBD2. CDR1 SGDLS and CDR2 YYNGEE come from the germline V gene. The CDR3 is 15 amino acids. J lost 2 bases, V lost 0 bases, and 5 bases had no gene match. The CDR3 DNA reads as TGTGCCAGCAGCGTAGATGCTAGCGGAACCTACGAGCAGTACTTC. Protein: CASSVDASGTYEQYF. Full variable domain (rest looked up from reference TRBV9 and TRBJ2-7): DSGVTQTPKHLITATGQRVTLRCSPRSGDLSVYWYQQSLDQGLQFLIQYYNGEERAKGNILERFSAQQFPDLHSELNLSSLELGDSALYFCASSVDASGTYEQYFGPGTRLTVT.

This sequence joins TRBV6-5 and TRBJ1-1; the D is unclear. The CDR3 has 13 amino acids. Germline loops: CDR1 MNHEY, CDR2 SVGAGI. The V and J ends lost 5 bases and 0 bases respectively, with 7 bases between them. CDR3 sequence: CASSRQMNTEAFF. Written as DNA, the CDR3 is TGTGCCAGCAGTAGGCAGATGAACACTGAAGCTTTCTTT.

CDR3 bases: TGTGCCAGCAGCTTATTGCCAAGGGGTACCGAGCAGTACTTC. It codes for CASSLLPRGTEQYF. The chain has TRBV7-2 and TRBJ2-7; TRBD1 is a possible D gene (5 bases). Germline CDR1 and CDR2: SGHTA and FQGNSA. V lost 2 bases and J lost 6, with 14 bases in between. The CDR3 sequence is 14 residues long.

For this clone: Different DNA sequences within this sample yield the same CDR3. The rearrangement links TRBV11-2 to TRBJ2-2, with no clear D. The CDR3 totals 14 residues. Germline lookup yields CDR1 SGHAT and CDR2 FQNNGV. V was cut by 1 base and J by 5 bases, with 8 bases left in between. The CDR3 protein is CASSLASGTGELFF. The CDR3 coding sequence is TGTGCCAGCAGCTTAGCTAGTGGAACCGGGGAGCTGTTTTTT.

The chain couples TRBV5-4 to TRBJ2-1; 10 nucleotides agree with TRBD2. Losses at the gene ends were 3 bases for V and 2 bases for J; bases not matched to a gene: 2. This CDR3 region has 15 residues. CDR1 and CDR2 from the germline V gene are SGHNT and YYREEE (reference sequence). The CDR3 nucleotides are TGTGCCAGCAGCTCCCTAGCGGGAGCCTACAATGAGCAGTTCTTC. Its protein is CASSSLAGAYNEQFF.

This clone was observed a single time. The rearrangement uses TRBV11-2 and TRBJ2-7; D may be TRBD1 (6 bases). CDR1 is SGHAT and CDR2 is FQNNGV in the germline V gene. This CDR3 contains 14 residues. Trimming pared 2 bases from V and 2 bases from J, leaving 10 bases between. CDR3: CASSLSPGAYEQYF. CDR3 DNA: TGTGCCAGCAGCTTAAGTCCAGGGGCCTACGAGCAGTACTTC.

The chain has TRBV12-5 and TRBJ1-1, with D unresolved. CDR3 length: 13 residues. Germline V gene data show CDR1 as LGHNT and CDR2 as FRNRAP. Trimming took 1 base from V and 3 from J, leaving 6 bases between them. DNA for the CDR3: TGTGCTAGTGGTTTGGGCCGGGACACTGAAGCTTTCTTT. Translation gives CASGLGRDTEAFF.

The chain's CDR3 is CANSQGRNTEAFF. The CDR3 nucleotides are TGTGCCAACTCACAGGGTAGGAACACTGAAGCTTTCTTT. The gene calls are TRBV2 and TRBJ1-1; weak D call: TRBD1 (6 bases). Per germline, CDR1 SNHLY and CDR2 FYNNEI. V lost 10 bases and J 1 base, leaving 13 bases between the germline ends. CDR3 size: 13 residues.

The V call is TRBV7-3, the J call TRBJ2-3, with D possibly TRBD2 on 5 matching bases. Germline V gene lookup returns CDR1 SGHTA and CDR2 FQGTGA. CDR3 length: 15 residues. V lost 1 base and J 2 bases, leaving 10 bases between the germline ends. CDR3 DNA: TGTGCCAGCAGCTTAATGGGCGGACTCACAGATACGCAGTATTTT. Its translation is CASSLMGGLTDTQYF. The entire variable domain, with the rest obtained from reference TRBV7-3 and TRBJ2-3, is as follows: GAGVSQTPSNKVTEKGKYVELRCDPISGHTALYWYRQSLGQGPEFLIYFQGTGAADDSGLPNDRFFAVRPEGSVSTLKIQRTERGDSAVYLCASSLMGGLTDTQYFGPGTRLTVL.

CDR3 loop: CASSWGRNTEAFF. In DNA, the CDR3 is TGTGCCAGCAGCTGGGGACGGAACACTGAAGCTTTCTTT. The chain combines TRBV28 with TRBJ1-1; TRBD1 is a possible D gene (5 bases). V lost 6 bases and J 1 base, leaving 9 bases between the germline ends. The CDR3 runs 13 residues. From germline, CDR1 is MDHEN and CDR2 SYDVKM.

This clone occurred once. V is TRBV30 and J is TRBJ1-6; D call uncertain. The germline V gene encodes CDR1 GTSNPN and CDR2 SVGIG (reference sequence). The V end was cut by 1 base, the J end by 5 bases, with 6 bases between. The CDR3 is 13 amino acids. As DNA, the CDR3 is TGTGCCTGGAGTGAAGGCAATAATTCACCCCTCCACTTT. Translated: CAWSEGNNSPLHF.

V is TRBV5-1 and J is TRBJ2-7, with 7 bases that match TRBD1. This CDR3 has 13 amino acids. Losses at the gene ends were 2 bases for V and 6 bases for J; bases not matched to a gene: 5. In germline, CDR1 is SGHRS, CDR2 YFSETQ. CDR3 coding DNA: TGCGCCAGCAGCTTCACAGGGGTCGGCGAGCAGTACTTC. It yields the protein CASSFTGVGEQYF.

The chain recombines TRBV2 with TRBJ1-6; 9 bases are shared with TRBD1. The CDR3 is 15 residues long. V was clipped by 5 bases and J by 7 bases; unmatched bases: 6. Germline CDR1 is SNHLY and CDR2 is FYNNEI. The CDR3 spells CASSQEGTGNSPLHF. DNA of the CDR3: TGTGCCAGCAGTCAAGAGGGGACAGGGAATTCACCCCTCCACTTT.

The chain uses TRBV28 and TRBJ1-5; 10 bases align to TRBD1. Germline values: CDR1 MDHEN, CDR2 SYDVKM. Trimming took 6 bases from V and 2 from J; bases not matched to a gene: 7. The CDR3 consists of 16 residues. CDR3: CASSLLGQGGNQPQHF. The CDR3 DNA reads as TGTGCCAGCAGCTTACTCGGACAGGGGGGCAATCAGCCCCAGCATTTT.

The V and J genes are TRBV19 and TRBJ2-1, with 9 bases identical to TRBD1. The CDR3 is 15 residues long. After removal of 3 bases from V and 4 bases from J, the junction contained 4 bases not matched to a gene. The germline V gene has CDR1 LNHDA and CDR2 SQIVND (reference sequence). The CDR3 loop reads CASSMGQGWYNEQFF. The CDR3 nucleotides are TGTGCCAGTAGTATGGGACAGGGCTGGTACAATGAGCAGTTCTTC. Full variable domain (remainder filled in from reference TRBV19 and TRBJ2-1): DGGITQSPKYLFRKEGQNVTLSCEQNLNHDAMYWYRQDPGQGLRLIYYSQIVNDFQKGDIAEGYSVSREKKESFPLTVTSAQKNPTAFYLCASSMGQGWYNEQFFGPGTRLTVL.

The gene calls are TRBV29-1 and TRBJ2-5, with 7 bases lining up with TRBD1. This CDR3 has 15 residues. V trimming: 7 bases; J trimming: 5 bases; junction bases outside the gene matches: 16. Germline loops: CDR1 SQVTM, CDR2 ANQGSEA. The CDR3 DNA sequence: TGCAGCGCCAGGGACAGCGGACGAACAGAGGAGACCCAGTACTTC. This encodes CSARDSGRTEETQYF.

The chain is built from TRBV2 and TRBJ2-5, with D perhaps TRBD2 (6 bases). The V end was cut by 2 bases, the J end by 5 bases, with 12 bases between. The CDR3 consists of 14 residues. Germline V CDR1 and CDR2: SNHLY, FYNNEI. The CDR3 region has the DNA TGTGCCAGCAGTGAACCAATTGCGGGGGAGACCCAGTACTTC. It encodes CASSEPIAGETQYF.

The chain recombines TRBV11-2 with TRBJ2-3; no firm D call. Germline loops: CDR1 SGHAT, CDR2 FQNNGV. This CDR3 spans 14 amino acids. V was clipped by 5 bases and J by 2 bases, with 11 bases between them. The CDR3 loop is CASSQTASTDTQYF. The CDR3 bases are TGTGCCAGCAGCCAAACGGCTTCCACAGATACGCAGTATTTT.

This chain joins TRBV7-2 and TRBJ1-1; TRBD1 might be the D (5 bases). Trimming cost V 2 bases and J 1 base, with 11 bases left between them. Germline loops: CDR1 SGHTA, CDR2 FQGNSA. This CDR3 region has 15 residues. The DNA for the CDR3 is TGTGCCAGCAGCTTATGGGGACGGTCGAACACTGAAGCTTTCTTT. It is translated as CASSLWGRSNTEAFF. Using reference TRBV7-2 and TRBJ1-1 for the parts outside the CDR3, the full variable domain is GAGVSQSPSNKVTEKGKDVELRCDPISGHTALYWYRQSLGQGLEFLIYFQGNSAPDKSGLPSDRFSAERTGGSVSTLTIQRTQQEDSAVYLCASSLWGRSNTEAFFGQGTRLTVV.

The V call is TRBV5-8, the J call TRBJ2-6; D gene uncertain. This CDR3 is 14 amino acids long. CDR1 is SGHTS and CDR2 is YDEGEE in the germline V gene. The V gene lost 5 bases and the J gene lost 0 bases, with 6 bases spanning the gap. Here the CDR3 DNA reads TGTGCCAGCAGTTTGATCTCTGGGGCCAACGTCCTGACTTTC. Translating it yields CASSLISGANVLTF.

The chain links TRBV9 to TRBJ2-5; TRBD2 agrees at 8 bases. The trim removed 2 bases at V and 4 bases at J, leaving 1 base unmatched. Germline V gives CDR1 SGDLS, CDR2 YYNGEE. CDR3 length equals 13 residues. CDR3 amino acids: CASSVSGRETQYF. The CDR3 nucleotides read TGTGCCAGCAGCGTGAGCGGGAGAGAGACCCAGTACTTC. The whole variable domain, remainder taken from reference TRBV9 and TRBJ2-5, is DSGVTQTPKHLITATGQRVTLRCSPRSGDLSVYWYQQSLDQGLQFLIQYYNGEERAKGNILERFSAQQFPDLHSELNLSSLELGDSALYFCASSVSGRETQYFGPGTRLLVL.